This T cell receptor beta chain comes out of a study of blood T cells in healthy people across ages. The germline CDR1 and CDR2 sequences are SEHNR and FQNEAQ (reference sequence). V dropped 3 bases and J dropped 10; count of bases not matched to a gene: 6. CDR3 size: 15 residues. Sample-barcoded 5' priming and a J-beta primer mix drove a second PCR of about 6 to 12 cycles. TCRdb ran MiXCR on the 5' RACE reads and lists one entry per CDR3 protein. The table includes over a million distinct CDR3 sequences, more than 35% detected once. RNA extraction gave at least 5 micrograms of total RNA per sample. The chain has TRBV7-9 and TRBJ1-6, with 10 bases aligning to TRBD1. The source of this sequence is a woman aged 55 to 70 in good health. The specimen was blood. In nucleotides, the CDR3 is TGTGCCAGCAGCTTGGACCGGGACAGGGGATCACCCCTCCACTTT. This encodes CASSLDRDRGSPLHF.